This T cell receptor beta chain was documented in a study of T cells in Graves' hyperthyroidism and ophthalmopathy. Across the study: Peripheral blood was secured at the point of initial diagnosis, before any treatment. Study-level findings and limits: Most thyroid clonotypes that were expanded above 0.001 also turned up in blood. Ophthalmopathy prediction by the model preceded onset by a median approximately six months.

The CDR3 has 15 amino acids. V was clipped by 5 bases and J by 4 bases, with 15 bases between them. This blood was taken when hyperthyroidism was first diagnosed, before any ophthalmopathy symptoms existed. The TCR beta CDR3 regions underwent amplification using RNA transcripts as the source. First-round RT-PCR with HTBI primers amplified the TCR CDR3 region. TCRdb analysed the multiplex PCR reads with MiXCR anew, one entry per CDR3 protein. In the table there are around 250,000 distinct CDR3 sequences, approximately 15% of which are singletons. This clonotype was seen ten or more times. Its antigen is unidentified.

The origin of this receptor is a woman aged 40 to 49 with Graves' hyperthyroidism that later progressed to Graves' ophthalmopathy. The chain combines TRBV12-3 or TRBV12-4 with TRBJ2-1; a weak D match, TRBD2 (5 bases). Material: blood. The DNA of the CDR3 is TGTGCCAGCAGTCCGGCCAGCGGACTTTACAATGAGCAGTTCTTC. Translated: CASSPASGLYNEQFF.